Each of the 24 T cell receptor beta chains below was sequenced from the same sample in a study of T cell repertoires in aging, cancer and after chemotherapy. A mixed TRB-A/B primer pool amplified rearranged TRB by multiplex touch-down PCR. MiXCR, run by TCRdb on the multiplex PCR reads, gives a single entry per CDR3 protein. The sample yields approximately 5,100 distinct CDR3 sequences, around 27% seen once. The template was genomic DNA from peripheral blood, not RNA. The sequenced sample consisted of blood. The receptors originated from a human donor with a solid tumor.

This chain uses TRBV11-2 with TRBJ1-2, with 7 bases fitting TRBD1. Germline V gives CDR1 SGHAT, CDR2 FQNNGV. This CDR3 comprises 13 residues. The V gene end was trimmed by 5 bases and the J gene end by 5 bases; junction bases not matched to a gene: 5. CDR3 loop: CASSQGQMYGYTF. The CDR3 DNA reads TGTGCCAGCAGCCAGGGACAGATGTATGGCTACACCTTC.

The chain uses TRBV19 and TRBJ2-1; 8 bases match TRBD2. The CDR3 covers 15 residues. Germline CDR1 reads LNHDA; CDR2 reads SQIVND (reference sequence). V dropped 6 bases and J dropped 9; count of bases not matched to a gene: 13. The CDR3 DNA sequence: TGTGCCAGTAGCGAGACAGCGGGAGTAGGGGGTGAGCAGTTCTTC. Amino acids: CASSETAGVGGEQFF. Looking up the rest from reference TRBV19 and TRBJ2-1 gives the full variable domain: DGGITQSPKYLFRKEGQNVTLSCEQNLNHDAMYWYRQDPGQGLRLIYYSQIVNDFQKGDIAEGYSVSREKKESFPLTVTSAQKNPTAFYLCASSETAGVGGEQFFGPGTRLTVL.

The chain links TRBV7-3 to TRBJ1-3, with D unresolved. Trimming took off 4 bases at V and 7 bases at J, with 11 bases between the two ends. This CDR3 comprises 13 residues. CDR1 is SGHTA and CDR2 is FQGTGA in the germline V gene. This CDR3 is CASSSGRENTIYF. In DNA, the CDR3 is TGTGCCAGCAGCTCCGGCCGGGAGAACACCATATATTTT.

About this clonotype itself: A much larger clone sits a single nucleotide away, making a read error possible. The chain couples TRBV30 to TRBJ1-5; D is uncertain. The CDR3 is made up of 13 amino acids. From germline, CDR1 is GTSNPN and CDR2 SVGIG (reference sequence). The CDR3 DNA reads TGTGCCTGGAGCCTAGACGCCAATCAGCCCCAGCAATTT. Its translation: CAWSLDANQPQQF.

In the case of this clonotype: The junction and the germline gene differ at one end; a read error may be behind it. This chain joins TRBV5-1 and TRBJ2-2; no clear D gene. Looked up from germline, CDR1 is SGHRS and CDR2 is YFSETQ. This CDR3 is 14 amino acids long. The CDR3 DNA reads as TGTGCCAGCTCTTCCAGACAGAACACCGGGGAGCTGTTTTTT. Encoded protein: CASSSRQNTGELFF.

This clonotype was observed a few times. The rearrangement links TRBV6-5 to TRBJ1-1, with D unclear. Trimming left V 2 bases short and J 5 bases short, with 15 bases between. CDR3 length equals 15 residues. Germline assignment: CDR1 MNHEY and CDR2 SVGAGI. The CDR3 region has the DNA TGTGCCAGCAGTTACGTCAACGCGGGAGGGACTGAAGCTTTCTTT. Translated, it gives CASSYVNAGGTEAFF.

The V gene is TRBV28, the J gene TRBJ1-3; D is unclear. This CDR3 has 15 amino acids. Trimming removed 4 bases at V and 1 base at J, with 11 bases between. Germline CDR1 reads MDHEN; CDR2 reads SYDVKM. The DNA of the CDR3 is TGTGCCAGCAGTTCCTTGATCGGGTCTGGAAACACCATATATTTT. Translation gives CASSSLIGSGNTIYF.

This clonotype came up a few times. The J gene is TRBJ1-2, the V gene TRBV11-2; D ambiguous. The CDR3 length is 13 residues. V was clipped by 6 bases and J by 6 bases, with 14 bases between them. CDR1 SGHAT and CDR2 FQNNGV come from the germline V gene. CDR3: CASRHLLVDGYTF. The CDR3 bases are TGTGCCAGCAGGCATTTACTTGTGGATGGCTACACCTTC.

This clonotype is deemed medium-sized. The genes are TRBV30 and TRBJ2-7; either TRBD1 or TRBD2 may supply D (5 bases each). Trimming cost V 2 bases and J 2 bases, with 10 bases left between them. There are 13 residues in the CDR3. Germline V gene lookup returns CDR1 GTSNPN and CDR2 SVGIG (reference sequence). This CDR3 reads CAWSRDATYEQYF. Written as DNA, the CDR3 is TGTGCCTGGAGTAGGGACGCCACCTACGAGCAGTACTTC.

The V and J genes are TRBV19 and TRBJ1-3; no clear D gene. V gave up 11 bases and J gave up 8 bases, with 10 bases separating them. This CDR3 has 10 residues. The V gene's germline CDR1 is LNHDA and CDR2 SQIVND (reference sequence). CDR3: CAGGRYTIYF. The CDR3 DNA reads as TGTGCCGGCGGCCGGTACACCATATATTTT.

In its sample, this clonotype was seen a few times. The rearrangement joins TRBV20-1 to TRBJ1-1; 8 nucleotides agree with TRBD1. The CDR3 runs 13 residues. J lost 4 bases, V lost 5 bases, and 6 bases had no gene match. Per germline, CDR1 DFQATT and CDR2 SNEGSKA (reference sequence). CDR3 bases: TGCAGTGCTGACAGGGGTTCGGGCACTGAAGCTTTCTTT. Translation gives CSADRGSGTEAFF.

This clonotype was seen more than once but under ten times. The chain couples TRBV20-1 to TRBJ1-1; a weak D match, TRBD1 (6 bases). V shed 2 bases and J shed 1 base, with 14 bases lying between them. Germline V lookup: CDR1 DFQATT, CDR2 SNEGSKA (reference sequence). The CDR3 loop spans 15 amino acids. CDR3 loop: CSARNRDRPNTEAFF. The CDR3 coding sequence is TGCAGTGCTAGAAACCGCGACAGGCCGAACACTGAAGCTTTCTTT.

The chain is built from TRBV10-3 and TRBJ2-7; a weak D match, TRBD1 (6 bases). V dropped 2 bases and J dropped 1 base, with 18 bases sitting between them. The CDR3 loop spans 17 amino acids. Per the germline V gene, CDR1 is ENHRY and CDR2 is SYGVKD. The CDR3 reads CAISEPYFSQGSYEQYF. DNA of the CDR3: TGTGCCATCAGTGAGCCCTATTTTTCCCAGGGGTCCTACGAGCAGTACTTC.

This clonotype was recorded a few times. CDR3 sequence reads: CSARDLQGARDEQYF. The CDR3 region has the DNA TGCAGTGCTAGAGATCTTCAGGGGGCCAGGGACGAGCAGTACTTC. J is TRBJ2-7 and V is TRBV20-1; 8 bases agree with TRBD1. Per germline, CDR1 DFQATT and CDR2 SNEGSKA (reference sequence). V was clipped by 0 bases and J by 5 bases; unmatched bases: 9. The CDR3 runs 15 residues.

This clonotype came up once. A read error may account for a junction end that differs from germline. This chain links TRBV12-3 or TRBV12-4 with TRBJ1-3; no definite D call. The CDR3 has 14 amino acids. In DNA, the CDR3 is TGTGCCAGCAGTTTTCGGCAGTCTGGAAACACCAAATATTTT. Its translation is CASSFRQSGNTKYF.

J is TRBJ1-5 and V is TRBV5-6; the D gene is possibly TRBD1 (5 bases). The CDR3 is made up of 14 amino acids. Germline values: CDR1 SGHDT, CDR2 YYEEEE. The V end was cut by 2 bases, the J end by 4 bases, with 10 bases between. CDR3 nucleotides: TGTGCCAGCAGCTTAGGGAGGGGTAATCAGCCCCAGCATTTT. It yields the protein CASSLGRGNQPQHF.

The chain couples TRBV20-1 to TRBJ2-1; 9 bases map to TRBD1. In germline, CDR1 is DFQATT, CDR2 SNEGSKA (reference sequence). The V gene end was trimmed by 3 bases and the J gene end by 6 bases; junction bases not matched to a gene: 3. This CDR3 is 13 amino acids long. CDR3 sequence: CSARGQGTNEQFF. CDR3 DNA: TGCAGTGCTAGGGGACAGGGTACCAATGAGCAGTTCTTC.

This clonotype has a handful of counts. The V call is TRBV28, the J call TRBJ2-7; maybe TRBD2 (5 bases). V lost 8 bases to trimming and J lost 7 bases, with 18 bases between them. Per the germline V gene, CDR1 is MDHEN and CDR2 is SYDVKM. The CDR3 is made up of 13 amino acids. The CDR3 DNA reads as TGTGCCAGCGCGGGTAATCCCGTTCGGGAGCAGTACTTC. Translating gives CASAGNPVREQYF.

Details on this clonotype: Sequence at one end of the junction differs from germline and may be a read error. For the CDR3, the DNA is TGTGTCAGCAGTTTCCGCAGACACTTTATTGGCTATGGCTACACCTTC. Encoded protein: CVSSFRRHFIGYGYTF. The rearrangement links TRBV6-5 to TRBJ1-2; D gene uncertain. Germline loops: CDR1 MNHEY, CDR2 SVGAGI. The CDR3 runs 16 residues.

This clonotype is medium-sized by share. This chain links TRBV27 with TRBJ2-7; D unresolved. The germline gives CDR1 MNHEY, CDR2 SMNVEV (reference sequence). This CDR3 region has 13 residues. The V gene lost 5 bases and the J gene lost 0 bases, with 8 bases spanning the gap. For the CDR3, the DNA is TGTGCCAGCAGTCTAGGATACTCCTACGAGCAGTACTTC. It is translated as CASSLGYSYEQYF.

This clonotype was recorded a few times. V and J are TRBV11-3 and TRBJ1-1; D possibly corresponds to TRBD1 (5 bases). The CDR3 sequence is 13 residues long. Trimming cost V 5 bases and J 5 bases, with 12 bases left between them. Germline loops: CDR1 SGHNT, CDR2 YENEEA. This chain's CDR3 is CASSPRRGTEAFF. The DNA for the CDR3 is TGTGCCAGCAGCCCAAGGAGGGGTACTGAAGCTTTCTTT. Variable domain in full (rest from reference TRBV11-3 and TRBJ1-1): EAGVVQSPRYKIIEKKQPVAFWCNPISGHNTLYWYLQNLGQGPELLIRYENEEAVDDSQLPKDRFSAERLKGVDSTLKIQPAELGDSAVYLCASSPRRGTEAFFGQGTRLTVV.

As to this clonotype: One end of the junction does not line up with germline, which may come from a read error. This chain connects TRBV6-2 or TRBV6-3 to TRBJ2-7; D not certain. This CDR3 region has 15 residues. Germline values: CDR1 MNHEY, CDR2 SVGEGT. Here the CDR3 DNA reads TGCGCCAGCAGCCTCGAACACCTATTCTCCTACGAGCAGTACTTC. This sequence encodes CASSLEHLFSYEQYF.

This clonotype was seen only a few times. The chain couples TRBV20-1 to TRBJ1-5; tentative D call: TRBD1 (5 bases). There are 14 residues in the CDR3. Deletions cut 1 base from V and 6 bases from J, with 13 bases between. Looked up from germline, CDR1 is DFQATT and CDR2 is SNEGSKA (reference sequence). In nucleotides, the CDR3 is TGCAGTGCTAGAGGGGGTCGGGGGGGTCAGCCCCAGCATTTT. Protein product: CSARGGRGGQPQHF.

A remark on this clonotype: At one of its ends the junction is not consistent with the germline gene, which may arise from a read error. This chain links TRBV18 with TRBJ1-5, with a possible D match to TRBD1 (6 bases). This CDR3 is 17 amino acids long. The germline gives CDR1 KGHSH, CDR2 LQKENI. DNA for the CDR3: TGTGCCAGCTCACCATTTCGAACAGCAGGGGTGGAACAGCCCAAGCATTTT. This translates into CASSPFRTAGVEQPKHF.